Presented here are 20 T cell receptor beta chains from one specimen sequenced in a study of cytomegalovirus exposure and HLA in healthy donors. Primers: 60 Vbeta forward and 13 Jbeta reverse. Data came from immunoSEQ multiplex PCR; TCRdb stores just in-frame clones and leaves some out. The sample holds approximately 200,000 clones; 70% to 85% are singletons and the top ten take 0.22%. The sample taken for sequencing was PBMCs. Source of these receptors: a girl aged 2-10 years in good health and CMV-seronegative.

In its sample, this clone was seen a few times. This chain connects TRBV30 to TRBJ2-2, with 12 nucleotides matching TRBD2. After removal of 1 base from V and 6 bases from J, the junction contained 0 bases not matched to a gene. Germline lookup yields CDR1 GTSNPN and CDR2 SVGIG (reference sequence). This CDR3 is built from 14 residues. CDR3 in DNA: TGTGCCTGGAGTGGACTAGCGGGAGCCGGGGAGCTGTTTTTT. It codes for CAWSGLAGAGELFF.

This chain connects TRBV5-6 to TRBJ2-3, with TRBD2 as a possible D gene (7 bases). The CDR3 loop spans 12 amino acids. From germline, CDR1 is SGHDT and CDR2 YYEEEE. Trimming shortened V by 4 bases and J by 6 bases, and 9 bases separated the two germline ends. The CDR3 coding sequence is TGTGCCAGCAGCGGGGGGGCGGATACGCAGTATTTT. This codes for CASSGGADTQYF.

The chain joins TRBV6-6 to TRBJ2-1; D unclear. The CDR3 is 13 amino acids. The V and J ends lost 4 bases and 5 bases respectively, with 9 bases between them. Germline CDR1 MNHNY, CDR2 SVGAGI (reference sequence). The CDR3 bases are TGTGCCAGCAGTTTGACTGGAGACAATGAGCAGTTCTTC. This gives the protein CASSLTGDNEQFF.

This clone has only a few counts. The CDR3 sequence is CATALGDEQFF. CDR3 nucleotide sequence: TGTGCCACCGCACTTGGAGATGAGCAGTTCTTC. The rearrangement joins TRBV6-1 to TRBJ2-1; D gene uncertain. V was pared by 10 bases and J by 8 bases, with 12 bases between. CDR3 length equals 11 residues. Germline V gives CDR1 MNHNS, CDR2 SASEGT.

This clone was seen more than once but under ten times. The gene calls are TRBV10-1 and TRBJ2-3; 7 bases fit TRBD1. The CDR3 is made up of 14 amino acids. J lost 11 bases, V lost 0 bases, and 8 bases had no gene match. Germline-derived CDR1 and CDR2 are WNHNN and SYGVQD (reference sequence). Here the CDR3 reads CASSESTGALGQYF. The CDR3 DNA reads TGCGCCAGCAGTGAGTCCACAGGGGCCCTGGGGCAGTATTTT.

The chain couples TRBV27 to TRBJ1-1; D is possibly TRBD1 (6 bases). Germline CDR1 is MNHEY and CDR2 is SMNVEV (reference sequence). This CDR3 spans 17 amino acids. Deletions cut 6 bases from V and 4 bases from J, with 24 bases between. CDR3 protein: CASSYRANHPSGTEAFF. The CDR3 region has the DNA TGTGCCAGCAGCTACAGGGCCAACCATCCTTCGGGCACTGAAGCTTTCTTT.

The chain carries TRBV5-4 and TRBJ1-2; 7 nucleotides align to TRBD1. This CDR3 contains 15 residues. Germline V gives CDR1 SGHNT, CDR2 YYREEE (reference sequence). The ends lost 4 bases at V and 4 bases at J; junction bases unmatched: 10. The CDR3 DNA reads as TGTGCCAGCAGCCGCCCGGACAGGCCCGCCTATGGCTACACCTTC. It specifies CASSRPDRPAYGYTF.

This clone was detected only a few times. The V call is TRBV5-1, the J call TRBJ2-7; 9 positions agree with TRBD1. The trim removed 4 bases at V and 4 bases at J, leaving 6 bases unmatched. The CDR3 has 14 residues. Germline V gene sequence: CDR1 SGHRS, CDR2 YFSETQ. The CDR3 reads CASSATGTGYEQYF. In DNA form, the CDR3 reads TGCGCCAGCAGCGCAACGGGGACAGGGTACGAGCAGTACTTC.

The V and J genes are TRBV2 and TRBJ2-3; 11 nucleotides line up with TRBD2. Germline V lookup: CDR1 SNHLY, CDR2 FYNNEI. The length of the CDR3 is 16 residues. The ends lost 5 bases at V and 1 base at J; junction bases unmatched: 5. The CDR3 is CASSKLAGDGTDTQYF. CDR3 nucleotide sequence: TGTGCCAGCAGTAAACTAGCGGGGGATGGCACAGATACGCAGTATTTT.

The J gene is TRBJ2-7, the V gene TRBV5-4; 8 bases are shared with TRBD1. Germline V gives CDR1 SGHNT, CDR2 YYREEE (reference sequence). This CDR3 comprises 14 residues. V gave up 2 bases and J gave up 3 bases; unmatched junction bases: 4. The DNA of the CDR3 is TGTGCCAGCAGCTTTGGACAGGGTAACTACGAGCAGTACTTC. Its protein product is CASSFGQGNYEQYF.

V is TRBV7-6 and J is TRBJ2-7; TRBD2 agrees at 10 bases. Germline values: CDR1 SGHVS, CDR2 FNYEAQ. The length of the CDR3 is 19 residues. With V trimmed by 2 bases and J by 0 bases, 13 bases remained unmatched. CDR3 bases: TGTGCCAGCAGCTTACTTTTGTCCCCTAGCGGGAGCAGCTCCTACGAGCAGTACTTC. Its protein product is CASSLLLSPSGSSSYEQYF.

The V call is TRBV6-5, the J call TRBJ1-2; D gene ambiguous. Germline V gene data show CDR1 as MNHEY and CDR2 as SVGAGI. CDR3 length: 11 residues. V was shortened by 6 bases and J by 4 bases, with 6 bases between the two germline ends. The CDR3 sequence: CASRTAYGYTF. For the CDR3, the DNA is TGTGCCAGCAGAACAGCCTATGGCTACACCTTC.

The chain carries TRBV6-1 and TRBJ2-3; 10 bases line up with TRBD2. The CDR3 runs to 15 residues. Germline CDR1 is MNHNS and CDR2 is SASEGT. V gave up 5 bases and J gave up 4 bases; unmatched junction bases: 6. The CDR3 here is CASSQLAGLADTQYF. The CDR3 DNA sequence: TGTGCCAGCAGTCAACTAGCGGGATTAGCAGATACGCAGTATTTT.

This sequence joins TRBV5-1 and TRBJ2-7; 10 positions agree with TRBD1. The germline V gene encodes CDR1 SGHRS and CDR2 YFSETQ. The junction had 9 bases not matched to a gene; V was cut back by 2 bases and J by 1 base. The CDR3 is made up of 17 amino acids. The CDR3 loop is CASSFRSGTGDSYEQYF. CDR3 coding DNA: TGCGCCAGCAGCTTTAGATCCGGGACAGGGGATTCCTACGAGCAGTACTTC.

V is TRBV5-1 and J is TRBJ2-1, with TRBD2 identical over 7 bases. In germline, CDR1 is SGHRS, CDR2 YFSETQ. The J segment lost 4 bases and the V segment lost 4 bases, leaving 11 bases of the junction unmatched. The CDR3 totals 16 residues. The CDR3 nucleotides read TGCGCCAGCAGCAAAGACGCCTCGCGGGAGTACAATGAGCAGTTCTTC. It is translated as CASSKDASREYNEQFF.

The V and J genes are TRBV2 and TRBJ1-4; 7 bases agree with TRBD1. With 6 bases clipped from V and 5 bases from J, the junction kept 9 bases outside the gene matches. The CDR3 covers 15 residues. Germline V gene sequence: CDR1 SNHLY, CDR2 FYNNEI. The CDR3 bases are TGTGCCAGCAGAGACAGGGAACTCTCCAATGAAAAACTGTTTTTT. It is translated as CASRDRELSNEKLFF.

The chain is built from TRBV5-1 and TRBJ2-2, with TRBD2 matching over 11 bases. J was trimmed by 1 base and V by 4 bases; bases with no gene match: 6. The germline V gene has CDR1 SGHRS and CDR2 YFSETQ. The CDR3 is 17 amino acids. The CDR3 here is CASSLLTSGVNTGELFF. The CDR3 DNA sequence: TGCGCCAGCAGCCTCCTGACTAGCGGGGTGAACACCGGGGAGCTGTTTTTT. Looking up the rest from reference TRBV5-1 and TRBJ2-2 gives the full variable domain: KAGVTQTPRYLIKTRGQQVTLSCSPISGHRSVSWYQQTPGQGLQFLFEYFSETQRNKGNFPGRFSGRQFSNSRSEMNVSTLELGDSALYLCASSLLTSGVNTGELFFGEGSRLTVL.

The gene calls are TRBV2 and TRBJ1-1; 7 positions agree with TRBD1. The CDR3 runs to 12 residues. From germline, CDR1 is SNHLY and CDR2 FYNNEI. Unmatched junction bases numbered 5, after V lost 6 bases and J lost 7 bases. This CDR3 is CASRRTGDEAFF. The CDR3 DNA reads TGTGCCAGCAGGAGAACAGGGGATGAAGCTTTCTTT.

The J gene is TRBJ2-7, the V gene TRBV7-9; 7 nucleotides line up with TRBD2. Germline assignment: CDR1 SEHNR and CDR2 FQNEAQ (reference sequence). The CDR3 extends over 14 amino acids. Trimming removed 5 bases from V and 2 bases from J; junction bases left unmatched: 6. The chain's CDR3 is CASSPGRGAYEQYF. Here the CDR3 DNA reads TGTGCCAGCAGCCCCGGCCGGGGGGCCTACGAGCAGTACTTC.

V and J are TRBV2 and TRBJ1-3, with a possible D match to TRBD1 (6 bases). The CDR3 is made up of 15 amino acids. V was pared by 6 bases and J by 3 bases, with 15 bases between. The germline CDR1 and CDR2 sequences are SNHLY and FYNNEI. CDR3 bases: TGTGCCAGCAGCGTAGTCAGGGGCGGTGGAAACACCATATATTTT. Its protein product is CASSVVRGGGNTIYF.